These T cell receptor beta chains were read from a single sample in a study of cytomegalovirus exposure and HLA in healthy donors. Measured with immunoSEQ multiplex PCR; TCRdb has only the in-frame clones, and not every one. The sample has fewer than 140,000 clones, 88% seen once. What was sequenced was PBMCs. These TCRs come from a woman aged 18-29 years in good health and CMV-seropositive. Both conserved end residues are part of each CDR3. D genes are given only for firm matches. Clone size is given for some rows only: seen once, a few or many times, or a class if the clone is expanded.

J gene | clone size | V gene | D gene | CDR3 protein | CDR3 DNA
TRBJ1-2 | NA | TRBV5-1 | TRBD1 | CASSAGTANGYTF | TGCGCCAGCAGCGCCGGGACAGCTAATGGCTACACCTTC
TRBJ2-3 | NA | TRBV6-6 | NA | CASRPTVSFSTDTQYF | TGTGCCAGCAGGCCGACAGTTTCCTTTAGCACAGATACGCAGTATTTT
TRBJ2-3 | NA | TRBV4-2 | TRBD2 | CASSQDLPSGGRIDTDTQYF | TGTGCCAGCAGCCAAGATCTCCCTAGCGGGGGGAGAATTGACACAGATACGCAGTATTTT
TRBJ1-3 | NA | TRBV2 | TRBD1 | CASSVDRSSGNTIYF | TGTGCCAGCAGCGTGGACAGGAGCTCTGGAAACACCATATATTTT
TRBJ2-2 | NA | TRBV9 | TRBD2 | CASSVGGGNTGELFF | TGTGCCAGCAGCGTAGGCGGGGGGAACACCGGGGAGCTGTTTTTT
TRBJ1-6 | NA | TRBV7-6 | NA | CASSLISPLHF | TGTGCCAGCAGCTTAATATCACCCCTCCACTTT
TRBJ2-7 | NA | TRBV5-4 | NA | CASSSRAYEQYF | TGTGCCAGCAGCTCGCGTGCCTACGAGCAGTACTTC
TRBJ2-3 | NA | TRBV7-7 | TRBD2 | CASSLDGRGPPDTQYF | TGTGCCAGCAGCTTAGACGGGAGGGGCCCCCCAGATACGCAGTATTTT
TRBJ1-2 | NA | TRBV2 | TRBD1 | CASSEDRGLISEGYTF | TGTGCCAGCAGTGAGGACAGGGGGCTAATCTCGGAGGGCTACACCTTC
TRBJ2-2 | NA | TRBV6-6 | NA | CASSTPGTMNTGELFF | TGTGCCAGCAGTACCCCCGGGACAATGAACACCGGGGAGCTGTTTTTT
TRBJ1-4 | NA | TRBV2 | NA | CASKGDPNEKLFF | TGTGCCAGCAAGGGAGACCCAAATGAAAAACTGTTTTTT
TRBJ1-6 | few | TRBV28 | NA | CASSLEGGNSPLHF | TGTGCCAGCAGTTTGGAGGGAGGGAATTCACCCCTCCACTTT
TRBJ2-2 | NA | TRBV15 | TRBD1 | CATSTGQGANTGELFF | TGTGCCACCAGCACGGGACAGGGGGCGAACACCGGGGAGCTGTTTTTT
TRBJ2-2 | NA | TRBV7-9 | NA | CASRAQNTGELFF | TGTGCCAGCAGGGCCCAAAACACCGGGGAGCTGTTTTTT
TRBJ1-2 | NA | TRBV19 | TRBD1 | CASIGPTPGQEGLGYTF | TGTGCCAGTATAGGCCCCACACCGGGACAGGAGGGGCTTGGCTACACCTTC